This is a list of T cell receptor beta chains from one sample in a study of CD8 T cells in ankylosing spondylitis. One entry per CDR3 protein, called by TCRdb with MiXCR from the 5' RACE reads. The table has about 110,000 distinct CDR3 sequences, more than 20% seen once. The sample comprised synovial fluid, either unsorted or a sorted T cell fraction (not recorded which). These receptor sequences come from a male donor with ankylosing spondylitis. The CDR3 runs from the conserved cysteine through the conserved F or W. The order of the fields is J gene, D gene, V gene, clone size, CDR3 DNA, CDR3 protein. The D gene is left open where the match is weak. Only some rows state a clone size, as once, few, many or a class for expanded clones.

>TRBJ1-3|.|TRBV20-1|few
TGCAGTGCTAGAGATAGCGGGGTAGCAGGAAACACCATATATTTT
CSARDSGVAGNTIYF
>TRBJ2-2|.|TRBV5-1|.
TGCGCCAGCAGCTTTACTCCCTCGGGCGGGGAGCTGTTTTTT
CASSFTPSGGELFF
>TRBJ2-5|.|TRBV7-2|few
TGTGCCAGCAGCTTAGGAGGGGGGGGTCGAGAGACCCAGTACTTC
CASSLGGGGRETQYF
>TRBJ2-3|.|TRBV20-1|.
TGCAGTGCTGTCGGGAGTCTTACAGATACGCAGTATTTT
CSAVGSLTDTQYF
>TRBJ1-2|TRBD1|TRBV27|few
TGTGCCAGCAGGGGGACAGCTACTAACTATGGCTACACCTTC
CASRGTATNYGYTF
>TRBJ2-5|TRBD1|TRBV20-1|.
TGCAGTGCCCCCGGACAGGTCGAGGAGACCCAGTACTTC
CSAPGQVEETQYF
>TRBJ2-2|.|TRBV4-2|.
TGTGCCAGCAGCCCTCGGACCGGGGAGCTGTTTTTT
CASSPRTGELFF
>TRBJ1-1|TRBD1|TRBV20-1|few
TGCAGTGCAGCCGGGACAGACACATACACTGAAGCTTTCTTT
CSAAGTDTYTEAFF
>TRBJ2-1|TRBD1|TRBV11-3|few
TGTGCCAGCAGCTTAGCACAGGGGCCCTACAATGAGCAGTTCTTC
CASSLAQGPYNEQFF
>TRBJ2-5|TRBD2|TRBV29-1|few
TGCAGCGTTGAACTAGCGGGAGGTTTGGAGACCCAGTACTTC
CSVELAGGLETQYF
>TRBJ1-5|.|TRBV10-3|few
TGTGCCATCAGTGAGGGGGAGCAGCCCCAGCATTTT
CAISEGEQPQHF
>TRBJ1-5|.|TRBV10-3|.
TGTGCCATCAGCCAGGGTAGCAATCAGCCCCAGCATTTT
CAISQGSNQPQHF
>TRBJ1-4|TRBD1|TRBV12-3/TRBV12-4|.
TGTGCCAGCAGATTGGGACAGGGGGCAACTAATGAAAAACTGTTTTTT
CASRLGQGATNEKLFF
>TRBJ2-1|TRBD2|TRBV11-2|.
TGTGCCAGCAGCTTGGGGACTAGCTCCCCTAGGTATGAGCAGTTCTTC
CASSLGTSSPRYEQFF
>TRBJ2-6|.|TRBV7-2|.
TGTGCCAGCAGCTTAGAGCAGGCTGGGGCCAACGTCCTGACTTTC
CASSLEQAGANVLTF
>TRBJ2-7|.|TRBV4-1|.
TGCGCCAGCAGCCAAGAGGAGGGATTTACCTACGAGCAGTACTTC
CASSQEEGFTYEQYF
>TRBJ2-7|.|TRBV21-1|few
TGTGCCACCGTTATCTACGAGCAGTACTTC
CATVIYEQYF
>TRBJ2-7|.|TRBV6-1|once
TGTGCCAGCAGTGAAGAACTTTATTACGAGCAGTACTTC
CASSEELYYEQYF
>TRBJ2-3|TRBD1|TRBV7-9|.
TGTGCCAGCAGCTTAACAGGGGGCCAAAGCACAGATACGCAGTATTTT
CASSLTGGQSTDTQYF
>TRBJ2-3|TRBD2|TRBV2|.
TGTGCCAGCATCCTAGCGGTAGATACGCAGTATTTT
CASILAVDTQYF
>TRBJ2-3|TRBD2|TRBV7-2|.
TGTGCCAGCAGCTTAGGAGGGCGGGAGCGAAATACGCAGTATTTT
CASSLGGRERNTQYF
>TRBJ2-5|.|TRBV20-1|.
TGCAGTGCCGCCGGAGAGACCCAGTACTTC
CSAAGETQYF
>TRBJ2-1|TRBD2|TRBV7-9|.
TGTGCCGGAAGCGAGCGGGACTACCAGCAGTTCTTC
CAGSERDYQQFF
>TRBJ1-1|TRBD1|TRBV12-3/TRBV12-4|few
TGTGCCAGCAGGGGACAGGGGAACACTGAAGCTTTCTTT
CASRGQGNTEAFF